The rows below give T cell receptor beta chains drawn from one sample of a study of response to subunit inactivated influenza vaccine. In TCRdb, the RT-PCR reads were re-called with MiXCR into one record per CDR3 protein. The repertoire holds around 520,000 distinct CDR3 sequences, about 25% seen once, with approximately 2% in the top ten. Material: CD4+ T cells sorted from PBMCs, obtained approximately 5 days after vaccination. The receptors come from a man aged 50-59 years who received an inactivated influenza vaccine. The CDR3 runs from the conserved cysteine through the conserved F or W. A D gene is named only where the DNA matches it firmly. Clone size is stated in some rows and not others, as once, few, many or a class when expanded.

TRBV5-1,-,TRBD2,TRBJ2-3,CASRRLSGGRADTQYF,TGCGCCAGCAGACGGTTGTCTGGGGGGAGGGCAGATACGCAGTATTTT
TRBV5-1,few,-,TRBJ2-7,CASSASMVSEQYF,TGCGCCAGCAGCGCTTCGATGGTTAGCGAGCAGTACTTC
TRBV6-2/TRBV6-3,-,TRBD2,TRBJ2-2,CASSYVAGGPWTGELFF,TGTGCCAGCAGTTACGTAGCGGGGGGGCCCTGGACCGGGGAGCTGTTTTTT
TRBV11-3,-,-,TRBJ2-2,CASSLAVTGELFF,TGTGCCAGCAGCTTAGCTGTCACCGGGGAGCTGTTTTTT
TRBV5-1,-,TRBD2,TRBJ2-3,CASSLGTSGTTDTQYF,TGCGCCAGCAGCTTGGGGACTAGCGGTACAACAGATACGCAGTATTTT
TRBV5-1,-,-,TRBJ2-1,CASSLDNYNEQFF,TGCGCCAGCAGCTTGGACAACTACAATGAGCAGTTCTTC
TRBV5-1,-,TRBD1,TRBJ1-1,CASSSLGQGNEAFF,TGCGCCAGCAGCTCGCTAGGACAGGGGAACGAAGCTTTCTTT
TRBV6-1,few,-,TRBJ2-2,CASSEGGGDTGELFF,TGTGCCAGCAGTGAAGGAGGGGGTGACACCGGGGAGCTGTTTTTT
TRBV28,-,-,TRBJ2-3,CASRGVGKNTQYF,TGTGCCAGCAGGGGGGTGGGCAAAAATACGCAGTATTTT
TRBV5-6,-,TRBD1,TRBJ1-1,CASSLGQGRLNTEAFF,TGTGCCAGCAGCCTCGGACAGGGCCGATTGAACACTGAAGCTTTCTTT
TRBV11-2,-,-,TRBJ2-7,CASSLDRTQGNSREQYF,TGTGCCAGCAGCTTAGATAGGACCCAGGGGAATTCTCGCGAGCAGTACTTC
TRBV6-2/TRBV6-3,-,-,TRBJ2-3,CASRTQRTDTQYF,TGTGCCAGCCGGACCCAGCGCACAGATACGCAGTATTTT
TRBV6-6,few,-,TRBJ2-7,CASSYASSEQYF,TGTGCCAGCAGTTACGCTAGCAGCGAGCAGTACTTC
TRBV24-1,-,-,TRBJ2-7,CATSDSGSYEQYF,TGTGCCACCAGTGATTCCGGCTCCTACGAGCAGTACTTC
TRBV6-1,-,-,TRBJ2-5,CASTKTFLGGGQETQYF,TGTGCCAGCACTAAGACTTTTCTTGGGGGCGGACAAGAGACCCAGTACTTC
TRBV7-2,few,-,TRBJ1-1,CASSLHGGANTEAFF,TGTGCCAGCAGCTTACACGGAGGGGCGAACACTGAAGCTTTCTTT
TRBV12-3/TRBV12-4,-,TRBD1,TRBJ1-5,CASSLGQGEQPQHF,TGTGCCAGCAGTTTGGGACAGGGGGAACAGCCCCAGCATTTT
TRBV29-1,-,-,TRBJ2-5,CSVVGLETQYF,TGCAGCGTAGTAGGGTTGGAGACCCAGTACTTC
TRBV20-1,-,-,TRBJ2-1,CSASPRGRGNEQFF,TGCAGTGCTAGCCCCAGGGGCCGGGGCAATGAGCAGTTCTTC
TRBV6-2/TRBV6-3,-,-,TRBJ1-2,CASSYPNGNYGYTF,TGTGCCAGCAGTTATCCCAATGGTAACTATGGCTACACCTTC
TRBV12-5,few,-,TRBJ2-2,CASGLNIRDTGELFF,TGTGCTAGTGGTTTGAACATCCGGGACACCGGGGAGCTGTTTTTT
TRBV6-2/TRBV6-3,-,-,TRBJ1-1,CASSLEAIRTEAFF,TGTGCCAGCAGTCTGGAAGCTATTCGAACTGAAGCTTTCTTT
TRBV29-1,many,-,TRBJ2-4,CSVELPTHRNIQYF,TGCAGCGTTGAACTTCCGACCCACCGAAACATTCAGTACTTC
TRBV29-1,-,-,TRBJ1-4,CSGRDDEKLFF,TGCAGCGGGCGGGATGATGAAAAACTGTTTTTT
TRBV20-1,-,TRBD1,TRBJ1-1,CSAPTGTAMNTEAFF,TGCAGTGCCCCGACCGGGACAGCGATGAACACTGAAGCTTTCTTT
TRBV20-1,few,TRBD2,TRBJ2-7,CSAKTPSGGVHYEQYF,TGCAGTGCCAAAACCCCTAGCGGGGGGGTTCACTACGAGCAGTACTTC
TRBV7-2,few,-,TRBJ1-1,CASSTWTGTEAFF,TGTGCCAGCAGCACCTGGACGGGAACTGAAGCTTTCTTT
TRBV12-3/TRBV12-4,-,TRBD2,TRBJ2-3,CASSPMREDTQYF,TGTGCCAGCAGTCCGATGCGGGAGGATACGCAGTATTTT
TRBV5-1,-,TRBD1,TRBJ2-1,CASSIGQGSYNEQFF,TGCGCCAGCAGCATAGGACAGGGCTCCTACAATGAGCAGTTCTTC
TRBV10-3,once,-,TRBJ1-3,CAISEGGKHSGNTIYF,TGTGCCATCAGTGAGGGTGGGAAACACTCTGGAAACACCATATATTTT
TRBV28,once,TRBD2,TRBJ2-1,CASSSTMGLVSHNEQFF,TGTGCCAGCAGTTCAACCATGGGACTAGTATCCCACAATGAGCAGTTCTTC
TRBV7-9,few,TRBD2,TRBJ2-7,CASSLPGTSGSSYEQYF,TGTGCCAGCAGCTTACCCGGGACTAGCGGGAGTTCCTACGAGCAGTACTTC
TRBV2,few,-,TRBJ2-5,CASSALTQETQYF,TGTGCCAGCAGCGCCCTCACCCAAGAGACCCAGTACTTC
TRBV27,-,-,TRBJ1-2,CASGPGTNYGYTF,TGTGCCTCCGGGCCGGGAACTAACTATGGCTACACCTTC
TRBV29-1,few,TRBD1,TRBJ1-2,CSVGRGQKGF,TGCAGCGTCGGTAGGGGACAGAAAGGCTTC
TRBV20-1,many,-,TRBJ2-2,CSARVSRAPFGELFF,TGCAGTGCTAGAGTCTCGAGAGCACCTTTCGGGGAGCTGTTTTTT
TRBV5-4,-,-,TRBJ2-4,CASSLGDRKNIQYF,TGTGCCAGCAGCTTGGGGGACCGCAAAAACATTCAGTACTTC
TRBV12-3/TRBV12-4,many,-,TRBJ2-2,CASSLMTTGPGELFF,TGTGCCAGCAGTTTAATGACTACCGGTCCCGGGGAGCTGTTTTTT
TRBV27,few,TRBD1,TRBJ1-2,CASSRGQGGSGGYTF,TGTGCCAGCAGTAGAGGACAGGGAGGGTCGGGTGGCTACACCTTC
TRBV12-3/TRBV12-4,few,-,TRBJ1-1,CASSWKQGAEAFF,TGTGCCAGCAGTTGGAAACAGGGTGCTGAAGCTTTCTTT
TRBV6-2/TRBV6-3,few,-,TRBJ2-5,CASSDRGARVF,TGTGCCAGCAGTGACCGGGGGGCGCGTGTCTTC
TRBV4-3,many,TRBD2,TRBJ2-1,CASSQGSLLADENEQFF,TGCGCCAGCAGCCAAGGATCCCTGCTAGCGGACGAAAATGAGCAGTTCTTC
TRBV5-1,few,TRBD2,TRBJ2-1,CASSPTLAGGVDEQFF,TGCGCCAGCAGCCCGACACTAGCGGGAGGAGTAGATGAGCAGTTCTTC
TRBV24-1,many,-,TRBJ2-3,CATSDPGEKGTDTQYF,TGTGCCACCAGTGACCCGGGAGAAAAGGGCACAGATACGCAGTATTTT
TRBV5-1,-,TRBD2,TRBJ2-5,CASSLEAGHQETQYF,TGCGCCAGCAGCTTGGAAGCGGGGCACCAAGAGACCCAGTACTTC
TRBV13,-,-,TRBJ2-3,CASILRTLARSQNTQYF,TGTGCCAGCATCCTTAGAACCCTTGCACGATCACAGAATACGCAGTATTTT
TRBV7-9,-,-,TRBJ1-1,CASSLKGRLNTEAFF,TGTGCCAGCAGCTTAAAGGGGAGGTTGAACACTGAAGCTTTCTTT
TRBV5-1,many,TRBD1,TRBJ2-3,CASSFTGQSTDTQYF,TGCGCCAGCAGCTTCACGGGACAGAGCACAGATACGCAGTATTTT
TRBV5-1,-,-,TRBJ2-2,CASTPLGSNTGELFF,TGCGCCAGCACCCCCCTTGGCTCGAACACCGGGGAGCTGTTTTTT